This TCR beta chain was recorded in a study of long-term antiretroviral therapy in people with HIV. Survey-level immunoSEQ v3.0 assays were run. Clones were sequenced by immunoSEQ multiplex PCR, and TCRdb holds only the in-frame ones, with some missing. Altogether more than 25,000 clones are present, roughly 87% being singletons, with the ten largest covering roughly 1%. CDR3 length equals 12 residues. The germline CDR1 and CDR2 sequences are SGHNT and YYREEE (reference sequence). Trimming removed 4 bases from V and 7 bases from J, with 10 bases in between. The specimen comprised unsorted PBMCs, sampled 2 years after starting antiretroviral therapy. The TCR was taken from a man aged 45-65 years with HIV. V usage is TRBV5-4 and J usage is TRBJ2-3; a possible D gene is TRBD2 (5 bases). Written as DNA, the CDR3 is TGTGCCAGCAGCGGGAGCAGGAATACGCAGTATTTT. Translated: CASSGSRNTQYF.